This T cell receptor (beta chain) was recovered during a study of T cells in Graves' hyperthyroidism and ophthalmopathy. Amplification of TCR beta CDR3 regions was performed using RNA transcripts as template. The HTBI primer set was used in a first-round RT-PCR of the TCR CDR3. MiXCR was run by TCRdb on the multiplex PCR reads, yielding one entry per CDR3 protein. This table has approximately 610,000 distinct CDR3 sequences, about 15% appearing once. A few counts support this clonotype. CDR3 length equals 16 residues. Germline loops: CDR1 DFQATT, CDR2 SNEGSKA (reference sequence). The V segment lost 4 bases and the J segment 2 bases; nucleotides outside the gene matches: 7.

The rearrangement joins TRBV20-1 to TRBJ2-7; 14 bases agree with TRBD2. The sequenced sample was blood. The TCR sequence derives from a woman in her thirties or forties with Graves' ophthalmopathy. The CDR3 is CSATGTSGSMTYEQYF. In nucleotides, the CDR3 is TGCAGTGCTACCGGGACTAGCGGGAGTATGACCTACGAGCAGTACTTC.